The 26 T cell receptor beta chains presented below share a single source sample, sequenced in a study of T-cell memory formation after mild COVID-19. MiXCR, run by TCRdb on the 5' RACE reads, gives a single entry per CDR3 protein. In the table there are 200,000 or so distinct CDR3 sequences, around 19% of which are singletons. Sequences were obtained from PBMCs or a T cell subset sorted from them (not recorded which). These receptors all come from an adult woman who had mild COVID-19 (a few samples of this study predate the infection). Cell type and time point are not known.

In its sample, this clonotype ranks as medium-sized (0.01 to 0.1%). This sequence joins TRBV27 and TRBJ2-7; 11 bases align to TRBD2. The junction had 17 bases not matched to a gene; V was cut back by 4 bases and J by 3 bases. Germline V gene lookup returns CDR1 MNHEY and CDR2 SMNVEV (reference sequence). This CDR3 has 19 amino acids. CDR3 sequence (DNA): TGTGCCAGCAGTTCGAACGGACTAGCGGGTAAGGTTAACGTCTACGAGCAGTACTTC. It yields the protein CASSSNGLAGKVNVYEQYF.

V and J are TRBV6-2 or TRBV6-3 and TRBJ2-7; 7 bases line up with TRBD2. Unmatched junction bases numbered 9, after V lost 7 bases and J lost 0 bases. Germline assignment: CDR1 MNHEY and CDR2 SVGEGT. This CDR3 spans 15 amino acids. The CDR3 nucleotides are TGTGCCAGCAAGCAGGGCTGGACTAGCTCCTACGAGCAGTACTTC. This sequence encodes CASKQGWTSSYEQYF.

This chain connects TRBV29-1 to TRBJ2-2, with 7 positions matching TRBD1. Per the germline V gene, CDR1 is SQVTM and CDR2 is ANQGSEA. CDR3 length equals 13 residues. J was trimmed by 2 bases and V by 7 bases; bases with no gene match: 4. DNA of the CDR3: TGCAGCGGCGGACAGGCCAACACCGGGGAGCTGTTTTTT. Protein sequence: CSGGQANTGELFF.

The chain links TRBV15 to TRBJ2-1; 8 bases fit TRBD2. After removal of 0 bases from V and 3 bases from J, the junction contained 4 bases not matched to a gene. The CDR3 runs to 16 residues. The germline V gene encodes CDR1 LNHNV and CDR2 YYDKDF (reference sequence). The CDR3 nucleotides read TGTGCCACCAGCAGAGATGGGGGACTAGACTACAATGAGCAGTTCTTC. Translating gives CATSRDGGLDYNEQFF.

The chain employs TRBV20-1 and TRBJ1-5, with D tentatively TRBD1 (5 bases). Per the germline V gene, CDR1 is DFQATT and CDR2 is SNEGSKA (reference sequence). Trimming removed 0 bases from V and 3 bases from J, with 15 bases in between. CDR3 size: 16 residues. CDR3 sequence: CSARDRQGGLNQPQHF. The DNA of the CDR3 is TGCAGTGCTAGAGATCGGCAGGGTGGCCTCAATCAGCCCCAGCATTTT.

This clonotype was observed a handful of times. The chain joins TRBV5-6 to TRBJ2-7; perhaps TRBD1 as D (6 bases). The CDR3 sequence is 14 residues long. The germline V gene encodes CDR1 SGHDT and CDR2 YYEEEE. Trimming cost V 0 bases and J 5 bases, with 12 bases left between them. The CDR3 region has the DNA TGTGCCAGCAGCTTGGCCAGGGGATTGAACGAGCAGTACTTC. Residues: CASSLARGLNEQYF.

To note about this clonotype: The conserved phenylalanine or tryptophan normally closing the CDR3 is absent here, so this likely arose from a read error. The chain is built from TRBV19 and TRBJ2-7, with D unresolved. Trimming removed 6 bases from V and 4 bases from J, with 16 bases in between. Germline CDR1 is LNHDA and CDR2 is SQIVND (reference sequence). This CDR3 contains 14 residues. The CDR3 here is CASSHPGRTYEQYL. The DNA of the CDR3 is TGTGCCAGTAGCCACCCCGGGCGGACGTACGAGCAGTACTTA.

This clonotype was seen a few times. V is TRBV10-3 and J is TRBJ1-2; D is perhaps TRBD1 (6 bases). The CDR3 spans 14 residues. CDR1 is ENHRY, CDR2 SYGVKD, per germline. The V gene lost 6 bases and the J gene lost 4 bases, with 15 bases spanning the gap. CDR3 loop: CAISGSRGAYGYTF. DNA of the CDR3: TGTGCCATCAGCGGTTCACGGGGGGCCTATGGCTACACCTTC.

The chain links TRBV7-8 to TRBJ2-5; D uncertain. With 6 bases removed from V and 7 bases from J, the gap between germline ends came to 18 bases. Per the germline V gene, CDR1 is SGHVS and CDR2 is FQNEAQ. This CDR3 spans 14 amino acids. As DNA, the CDR3 is TGTGCCAGCAGTCCCCCCCGGATCATGGGGACCCAGTACTTC. This sequence encodes CASSPPRIMGTQYF.

The gene calls are TRBV19 and TRBJ2-3; 10 nucleotides line up with TRBD2. Germline trimming cut 9 bases from V and 1 base from J; bases unmatched to any gene: 1. The germline V gene encodes CDR1 LNHDA and CDR2 SQIVND (reference sequence). The CDR3 length is 13 residues. DNA of the CDR3: TGTGCCAGCGGACTAGCGGGCACAGATACGCAGTATTTT. Its translation is CASGLAGTDTQYF.

The chain employs TRBV6-5 and TRBJ2-2; D is unresolved. The V end was cut by 6 bases, the J end by 3 bases, with 14 bases between. Germline-derived CDR1 and CDR2 are MNHEY and SVGAGI. The CDR3 contains 15 residues. The CDR3 region has the DNA TGTGCCAGCAGCATGGACGGACGCTACACCGGGGAGCTGTTTTTT. This gives the protein CASSMDGRYTGELFF.

Concerning this clonotype: With a much larger clone just one base away, this may be a read error. The chain carries TRBV5-1 and TRBJ2-5; D is unresolved. Germline V lookup: CDR1 SGHRS, CDR2 YFSETQ. Deletions cut 0 bases from V and 4 bases from J, with 10 bases between. This CDR3 comprises 14 residues. The CDR3 DNA sequence: TGCGCCAGCAGCTTGGCCGTGGGTGGAGAGACCCAGTACTTC. Translating gives CASSLAVGGETQYF.

This clonotype was detected only a few times. The CDR3 region is CASSSGGYNEKLFF. The DNA for the CDR3 is TGTGCCAGCAGTTCAGGGGGATATAATGAAAAACTGTTTTTT. The V and J genes are TRBV6-5 and TRBJ1-4; 7 bases fit TRBD1. CDR3 length: 14 amino acids. V lost 4 bases to trimming and J lost 4 bases; unmatched junction nucleotides: 3. From germline, CDR1 is MNHEY and CDR2 SVGAGI.

The J gene is TRBJ2-7, the V gene TRBV30; TRBD1 might be the D (6 bases). This CDR3 has 14 residues. CDR1 is GTSNPN and CDR2 is SVGIG in the germline V gene (reference sequence). Between the trimmed V and J ends, which lost 0 bases and 1 base, there was a span of 10 bases. CDR3 sequence reads: CAWSVQGLSYEQYF. CDR3 in DNA: TGTGCCTGGAGTGTACAGGGTCTATCCTACGAGCAGTACTTC.

This clonotype was detected only a few times. The chain uses TRBV18 and TRBJ1-1; TRBD1 matches at 8 bases. After removal of 3 bases from V and 8 bases from J, the junction contained 8 bases not matched to a gene. Germline V lookup: CDR1 KGHSH, CDR2 LQKENI. The CDR3 consists of 14 residues. The CDR3 region is CASSPPSTGAEAFF. CDR3 in DNA: TGTGCCAGCTCACCGCCGTCGACAGGGGCCGAAGCTTTCTTT.

The chain carries TRBV12-3 or TRBV12-4 and TRBJ2-7, with TRBD2 matching 9 bases. Germline trimming cut 4 bases from V and 3 bases from J; bases unmatched to any gene: 7. The CDR3 extends over 15 amino acids. The CDR3 sequence is CASSSPSGAYYEQYF. For the CDR3, the DNA is TGTGCCAGCAGTTCCCCTAGCGGGGCCTACTACGAGCAGTACTTC.

In this sample, this clonotype turned up many times. The rearrangement links TRBV12-5 to TRBJ1-6; possibly TRBD1 for D (6 bases). The germline V gene encodes CDR1 LGHNT and CDR2 FRNRAP. This CDR3 contains 13 residues. The V gene lost 5 bases and the J gene lost 7 bases, with 9 bases spanning the gap. The CDR3 DNA is TGTGCTAGTGGTCTTGGACAGAATTCACCCCTCCACTTT. Encoded protein: CASGLGQNSPLHF. Supplemented by reference TRBV12-5 and TRBJ1-6, the full variable domain reads DARVTQTPRHKVTEMGQEVTMRCQPILGHNTVFWYRQTMMQGLELLAYFRNRAPLDDSGMPKDRFSAEMPDATLATLKIQPSEPRDSAVYFCASGLGQNSPLHFGNGTRLTVT.

The sample holds a few counts of this clonotype. This chain uses TRBV9 with TRBJ2-1; 13 bases agree with TRBD2. The CDR3 loop spans 16 amino acids. Germline V gene data show CDR1 as SGDLS and CDR2 as YYNGEE. Germline trimming cut 1 base from V and 4 bases from J; bases unmatched to any gene: 2. The CDR3 here is CASSVTSGGAYNEQFF. Written as DNA, the CDR3 is TGTGCCAGCAGCGTAACTAGCGGGGGGGCTTACAATGAGCAGTTCTTC.

The gene calls are TRBV11-2 and TRBJ2-3; 8 nucleotides match TRBD1. This CDR3 region has 15 residues. From germline, CDR1 is SGHAT and CDR2 FQNNGV. After removal of 5 bases from V and 1 base from J, the junction contained 5 bases not matched to a gene. The CDR3: CASSQDRVGTDTQYF. DNA of the CDR3: TGTGCCAGCAGCCAGGACAGGGTGGGCACAGATACGCAGTATTTT.

This rearrangement joins TRBV3-1 to TRBJ1-1; no reliable D call. V was pared by 1 base and J by 6 bases, with 3 bases between. This CDR3 contains 11 residues. The germline V gene encodes CDR1 LGHDT and CDR2 YNNKEL (reference sequence). The CDR3, as DNA: TGTGCCAGCAGCCAAGTCGCTGAAGCTTTCTTT. Translated: CASSQVAEAFF.

There are many counts of this clonotype. V is TRBV5-8 and J is TRBJ2-3, with no clear D. Germline assignment: CDR1 SGHTS and CDR2 YDEGEE. There are 15 residues in the CDR3. Deletions cut 4 bases from V and 0 bases from J, with 12 bases between. CDR3 in amino acids: CASSPGFSSTDTQYF. DNA for the CDR3: TGTGCCAGCAGCCCTGGTTTTTCTAGCACAGATACGCAGTATTTT.

The chain is built from TRBV6-2 or TRBV6-3 and TRBJ2-7; a weak D match, TRBD2 (6 bases). This CDR3 spans 14 amino acids. Per the germline V gene, CDR1 is MNHEY and CDR2 is SVGEGT. Between the trimmed V and J ends, which lost 5 bases and 6 bases, there was a span of 17 bases. The CDR3 sequence: CASSVAAISGEQYF. CDR3 DNA sequence: TGTGCCAGCAGTGTAGCGGCGATATCAGGCGAGCAGTACTTC.

Only a few counts were recorded for this clonotype. V gene TRBV5-1 combines with J gene TRBJ2-3; TRBD2 agrees at 14 bases. The length of the CDR3 is 18 residues. After removal of 4 bases from V and 0 bases from J, the junction contained 7 bases not matched to a gene. Germline-derived CDR1 and CDR2 are SGHRS and YFSETQ. This CDR3 is CASSPGLAGGGSTDTQYF. As DNA, the CDR3 is TGCGCCAGCAGCCCTGGACTAGCGGGGGGCGGTAGCACAGATACGCAGTATTTT.

This clonotype was seen a few times. The gene calls are TRBV12-3 or TRBV12-4 and TRBJ2-7, with 8 bases matching TRBD1. Trimming cost V 5 bases and J 3 bases; bases outside gene matches: 6. This CDR3 has 14 amino acids. The DNA of the CDR3 is TGTGCCAGCAGTCCGCAACAGGGGGGCTACGAGCAGTACTTC. Residues: CASSPQQGGYEQYF.

The V gene is TRBV7-2, the J gene TRBJ2-3, with TRBD2 as a possible D gene (5 bases). Trimming removed 0 bases from V and 7 bases from J, with 26 bases in between. The CDR3 covers 19 residues. Germline lookup yields CDR1 SGHTA and CDR2 FQGNSA. The CDR3 region is CASSLAPSVAGWAMYTQYF. The CDR3 nucleotides read TGTGCCAGCAGCTTAGCCCCCTCTGTGGCGGGTTGGGCAATGTATACGCAGTATTTT.

The chain recombines TRBV6-5 with TRBJ1-5, with D maybe TRBD1 (5 bases). CDR1 and CDR2 (germline): MNHEY, SVGAGI. V shed 8 bases and J shed 6 bases, with 17 bases lying between them. The CDR3 contains 14 residues. The CDR3 is CASQVEWGSQPQHF. In DNA, the CDR3 is TGTGCCAGCCAGGTCGAGTGGGGGAGTCAGCCCCAGCATTTT.